The clone carrying this T cell receptor beta chain was seen repeatedly, ten times or more. Its antigen is not identified. The sample belongs to a study of CD8 T cells in ankylosing spondylitis. Study findings and constraints: A TCR beta motif of roughly 8 highly homologous variants seemed to mark ankylosing spondylitis blood.

V was trimmed by 4 bases and J by 0 bases, leaving 7 bases between them. The CDR3 has 14 amino acids. Germline CDR1 LGHNA, CDR2 YNFKEQ. Using its own MiXCR run on the 5' RACE reads, TCRdb lists one record per CDR3 protein. The sample consists of fewer than 550,000 distinct CDR3 sequences, roughly 5.2% of them appearing once. Sequenced input: blood, either unsorted or a sorted T cell fraction (not recorded which). The chain employs TRBV4-2 and TRBJ2-4; D not resolved. The origin of this receptor is a male donor with ankylosing spondylitis. The CDR3 region is CASSPGVAKNIQYF. Written as DNA, the CDR3 is TGTGCCAGCAGCCCGGGTGTAGCCAAAAACATTCAGTACTTC.